This T cell receptor beta chain was sequenced for a study of shared clonotypes between healthy human individuals. This table comes from immunoSEQ multiplex PCR, and its TCRdb copy is limited to in-frame clones, with some not included. Of about 2.1 million clones listed, under 95% are singletons. Naive CD8 cells comprised CD45RO-negative, CCR7-positively selected cells, excluding terminally differentiated effector memory CD45RA+ cells. The CDR3 runs to 15 residues. From germline, CDR1 is MRHNA and CDR2 SNTAGT. V lost 0 bases and J 10 bases, leaving 16 bases between the germline ends. Specimen: naive CD8+ T cells from PBMCs. The chain carries TRBV6-4 and TRBJ2-1, with a possible D match to TRBD2 (6 bases). This sequence was found in a man aged 18 to 35 in good health. Some clones in this sample may be carry-over from other donors' samples. The DNA of the CDR3 is TGTGCCAGCAGTGACTCGACTAGGGGATTGGACGAGCAGTTCTTC. Translating it yields CASSDSTRGLDEQFF.